Shown below are 2 T cell receptor beta chains from a single sample sequenced in a study of blood T cell repertoires in COVID-19 (dated by TCRdb to about 2020). Library preparation was by the immunoSEQ multiplex PCR assay. What TCRdb holds here is the immuneACCESS table cut down to in-frame rearrangements. Part of the clones is not present; checked against another copy, under half of the missing clones reflect an unresolved V gene, and the others are unexplained. The sample table contains about 52,000 clones; only one count was recorded for around 83% of them. The top ten clones comprise roughly 7.1% of the sample. The specimen sequenced was peripheral blood. The receptors derive from a man in his 70s with active COVID-19.

The chain uses TRBV27 and TRBJ2-3, with a tentative D call TRBD2 (6 bases). V was cut by 0 bases and J by 1 base, with 14 bases left in between. CDR1 and CDR2 (germline): MNHEY, SMNVEV (reference sequence). CDR3 length equals 17 residues. In DNA, the CDR3 is TGTGCCAGCAGTTTATCGGGGACTTCAATGCGCACAGATACGCAGTATTTT. Protein sequence: CASSLSGTSMRTDTQYF.

This sequence joins TRBV18 and TRBJ1-1; TRBD1 is a possible D gene (5 bases). CDR1 is KGHSH and CDR2 is LQKENI in the germline V gene. The CDR3 has 14 residues. Trimming cost V 3 bases and J 4 bases, with 12 bases left between them. CDR3 sequence (DNA): TGTGCCAGCTCACCGACGACAGTCCTCACTGAAGCTTTCTTT. It yields the protein CASSPTTVLTEAFF.